This T cell receptor (beta chain) was captured by sequencing in a study of blood T cell repertoires in COVID-19. For the study at large: From the United States, Italy and Spain came samples of acute and convalescent COVID-19.

Authors' processing steps: Nucleated cell number was recorded as an estimate derived from reference gene primer amplification. Sequenced by immunoSEQ multiplex PCR; TCRdb stores in-frame clones only, minus some. The V and J calls and clone size are taken from that table; D and trimming were inferred from the DNA. The sample includes 200,000 to 250,000 clones, more than 70% of them seen just once. Per germline, CDR1 PRHDT and CDR2 FYEKMQ (reference sequence). Trimming cost V 2 bases and J 4 bases, with 13 bases left between them. The CDR3 length is 15 residues. This chain connects TRBV13 to TRBJ2-3, with D possibly matching TRBD2 (7 bases). This TCR derives from a woman aged 55-70 years with acute or convalescent COVID-19. Sequenced: peripheral blood. CDR3 in amino acids: CASSLWWGGSDTQYF. Here the CDR3 DNA reads TGTGCCAGCAGCTTATGGTGGGGGGGCTCAGATACGCAGTATTTT.